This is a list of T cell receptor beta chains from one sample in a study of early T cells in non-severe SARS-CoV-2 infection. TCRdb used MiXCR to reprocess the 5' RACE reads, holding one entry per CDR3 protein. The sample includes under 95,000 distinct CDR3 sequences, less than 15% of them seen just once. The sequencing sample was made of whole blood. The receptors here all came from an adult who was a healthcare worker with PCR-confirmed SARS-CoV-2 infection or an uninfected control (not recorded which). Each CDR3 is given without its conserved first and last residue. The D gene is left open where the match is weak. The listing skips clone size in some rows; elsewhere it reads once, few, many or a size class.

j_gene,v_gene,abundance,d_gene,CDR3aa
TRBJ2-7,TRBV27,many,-,ASSPGLGLSYEQY
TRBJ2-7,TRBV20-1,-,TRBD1,SARPGTGAYEQY
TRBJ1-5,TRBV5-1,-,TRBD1,ASSLGQGGQPQH
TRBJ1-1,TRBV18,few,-,ASSPQGPDTEAF
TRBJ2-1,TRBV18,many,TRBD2,ASSPPGLAGGDEQF
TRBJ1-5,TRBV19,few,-,ASSGEAQPQH
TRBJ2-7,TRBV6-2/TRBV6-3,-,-,ASSYGAGAAYEQY
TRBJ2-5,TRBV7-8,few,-,ASSFSPDQETQY
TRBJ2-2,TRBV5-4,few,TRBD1,ASSSRGQLTNLGGPGELF
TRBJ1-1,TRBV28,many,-,ASSPNGEPAF
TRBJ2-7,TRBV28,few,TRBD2,ASSLGSGGSYEQY
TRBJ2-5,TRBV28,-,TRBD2,ASSLTSGSRETQY
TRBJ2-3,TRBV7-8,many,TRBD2,ASSLLGLAGTDTQY
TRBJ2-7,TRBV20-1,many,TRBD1,SARGDSTYEQY
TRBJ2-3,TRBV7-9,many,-,ASSFGADTQY
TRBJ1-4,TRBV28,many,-,ASSPRAENEKLF
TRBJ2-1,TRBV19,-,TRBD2,ASSPSGRLDVYNEQF
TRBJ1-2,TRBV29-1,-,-,SVASTGNQLGYT
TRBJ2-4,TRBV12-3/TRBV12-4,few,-,ASSSMTGGGNIQY
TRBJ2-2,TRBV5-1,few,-,ASSLVPENTGELF
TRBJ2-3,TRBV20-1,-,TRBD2,STVGLVRNADTQY
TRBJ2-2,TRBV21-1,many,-,ASSTTSGRNTGELF
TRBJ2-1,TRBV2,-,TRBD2,ASGTPYGYNEQF
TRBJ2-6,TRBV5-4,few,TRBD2,ASSLILAGGSGANVLT
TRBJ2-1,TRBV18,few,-,ASSVVTGVSNEQF
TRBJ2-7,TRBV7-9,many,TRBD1,ASSLTGDEQY
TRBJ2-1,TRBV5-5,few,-,ASSLGLGEF
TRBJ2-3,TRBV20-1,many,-,SARPLIWGRADTQY
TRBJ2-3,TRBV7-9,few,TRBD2,ASSSQADVLAGHSTDTQY
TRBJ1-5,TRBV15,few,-,ATSQRENQPQH
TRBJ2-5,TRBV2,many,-,ASSELQEQETQY
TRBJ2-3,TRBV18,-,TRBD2,ASSLLAGDFDTQY
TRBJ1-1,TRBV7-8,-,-,ASSLRSSGGEAF
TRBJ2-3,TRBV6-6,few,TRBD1,ASGTGVRDTQY
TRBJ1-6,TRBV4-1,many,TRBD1,ASSVTGDNSPLH
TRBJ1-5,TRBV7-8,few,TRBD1,ASSSDRTSNQPQH
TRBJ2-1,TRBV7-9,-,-,ASSARTEQF
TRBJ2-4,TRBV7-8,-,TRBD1,ASSLEGGLWAKTIQY
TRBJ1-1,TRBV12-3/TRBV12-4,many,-,ASRSTGAFTNTEAF
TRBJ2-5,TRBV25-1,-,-,ASSDYLDQTQY
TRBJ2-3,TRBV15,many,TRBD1,ATSRVPRDRGADTQY
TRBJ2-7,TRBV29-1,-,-,SVIVAGSYEQY
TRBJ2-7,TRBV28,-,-,ASSLEGELSSYEQY